Following are 14 T cell receptor beta chains from one sample sequenced in a study of cytomegalovirus exposure and HLA in healthy donors (dated 2017 in TCRdb). Library construction relied on the immunoSEQ multiplex PCR assay. For the multiplex PCR, a mixture combining 60 forward primers for TCR Vbeta segments and 13 reverse primers for TCR Jbeta segments was used. TCRdb holds this immuneACCESS table with in-frame rearrangements only. Some clones are missing; in checked studies, unresolved V genes explain under half, and the rest has no known cause. This sample is represented by 100,000 to 150,000 clones; 74% of them were singletons. The biggest ten clones account for about 4% of the sample. Input material: PBMCs. The receptor source for this set is a woman aged 50 to 60 in good health and CMV-seropositive.

The V and J genes are TRBV6-6 and TRBJ2-3; possibly TRBD2 for D (6 bases). V was shortened by 5 bases and J by 2 bases, with 11 bases between the two germline ends. Germline V gene lookup returns CDR1 MNHNY and CDR2 SVGAGI (reference sequence). The CDR3 loop spans 14 amino acids. CDR3 in DNA: TGTGCCAGCAGTCGTGGAGGGATCACAGATACGCAGTATTTT. It is translated as CASSRGGITDTQYF.

The chain couples TRBV7-2 to TRBJ1-5, with 7 bases fitting TRBD1. With 5 bases clipped from V and 2 bases from J, the junction kept 6 bases outside the gene matches. Germline-derived CDR1 and CDR2 are SGHTA and FQGNSA. The CDR3 contains 15 residues. The CDR3, as DNA: TGTGCCAGCAGCCAAAATGGACAGGGCAATCAGCCCCAGCATTTT. The encoded protein is CASSQNGQGNQPQHF.

The chain carries TRBV5-4 and TRBJ2-7, with D maybe TRBD1 (6 bases). CDR3 length: 13 residues. Germline V gives CDR1 SGHNT, CDR2 YYREEE (reference sequence). V lost 4 bases and J 0 bases, leaving 8 bases between the germline ends. CDR3: CASSGDISYEQYF. CDR3 sequence (DNA): TGTGCCAGCAGCGGGGACATCTCCTACGAGCAGTACTTC.

The rearrangement joins TRBV27 to TRBJ2-5, with TRBD2 as a possible D gene (7 bases). V gave up 3 bases and J gave up 2 bases, with 16 bases separating them. The CDR3 runs 16 residues. Germline V gives CDR1 MNHEY, CDR2 SMNVEV (reference sequence). The CDR3 loop reads CASSLGGGRLQETQYF. CDR3 in DNA: TGTGCCAGCAGTTTGGGGGGGGGCCGTCTTCAAGAGACCCAGTACTTC.

This chain joins TRBV7-9 and TRBJ2-1; tentative D call: TRBD1 (8 bases). This CDR3 has 13 amino acids. CDR1 SEHNR and CDR2 FQNEAQ come from the germline V gene (reference sequence). Trimming took off 5 bases at V and 7 bases at J, with 12 bases between the two ends. CDR3: CASSDRGGNEQFF. The CDR3 DNA sequence: TGTGCCAGCAGCGACAGGGGAGGGAATGAGCAGTTCTTC.

J is TRBJ2-3 and V is TRBV6-1, with a weak D call TRBD2 (7 bases). CDR1 is MNHNS and CDR2 is SASEGT in the germline V gene. The CDR3 extends over 14 amino acids. V shed 3 bases and J shed 2 bases, with 9 bases lying between them. The CDR3 protein is CASSDGGATDTQYF. CDR3 bases: TGTGCCAGCAGTGATGGGGGGGCCACAGATACGCAGTATTTT.

This clone was observed once. This sequence joins TRBV28 and TRBJ1-4, with TRBD1 as a possible D gene (5 bases). CDR1 and CDR2 (germline): MDHEN, SYDVKM. The CDR3 extends over 15 amino acids. V lost 5 bases, J lost 0 bases, and 10 bases lay in between. The CDR3 region is CASSVTGATNEKLFF. The CDR3 DNA is TGTGCCAGCAGTGTAACAGGTGCAACTAATGAAAAACTGTTTTTT.

A single count supports this clone. The rearrangement links TRBV11-1 to TRBJ2-3; the D is unclear. Germline CDR1 reads SGHAT; CDR2 reads FQDESV (reference sequence). The length of the CDR3 is 15 residues. V shed 6 bases and J shed 4 bases, with 17 bases lying between them. The CDR3 protein is CASSSRLLAADTQYF. The CDR3 nucleotides read TGTGCCAGCAGTTCTAGGCTTTTAGCCGCAGATACGCAGTATTTT.

This CDR3 is CASSGQRYNSPLHF. The DNA for the CDR3 is TGTGCCAGCAGCGGACAGAGGTATAATTCACCCCTCCACTTT. This sequence joins TRBV9 and TRBJ1-6; D perhaps matches TRBD1 (5 bases). Germline V gives CDR1 SGDLS, CDR2 YYNGEE. The CDR3 is 14 residues long. V lost 3 bases to trimming and J lost 4 bases, with 8 bases between them.

This chain links TRBV19 with TRBJ2-1; 12 bases are shared with TRBD2. Per germline, CDR1 LNHDA and CDR2 SQIVND (reference sequence). The CDR3 extends over 14 amino acids. The trim removed 5 bases at V and 10 bases at J, leaving 6 bases unmatched. This CDR3 is CASSSASGGGEQFF. The CDR3 region has the DNA TGTGCCAGTAGTTCGGCTAGCGGGGGGGGCGAGCAGTTCTTC.

The J gene is TRBJ2-3, the V gene TRBV5-1, with D maybe TRBD2 (5 bases). CDR1 and CDR2 (germline): SGHRS, YFSETQ. The CDR3 spans 15 residues. The V gene lost 1 base and the J gene lost 10 bases, with 19 bases spanning the gap. The CDR3 spells CASSLNSARTEAQYF. The CDR3 DNA is TGCGCCAGCAGCTTGAATAGCGCTCGCACAGAGGCGCAGTATTTT. Variable domain in full (rest from reference TRBV5-1 and TRBJ2-3): KAGVTQTPRYLIKTRGQQVTLSCSPISGHRSVSWYQQTPGQGLQFLFEYFSETQRNKGNFPGRFSGRQFSNSRSEMNVSTLELGDSALYLCASSLNSARTEAQYFGPGTRLTVL.

V gene TRBV10-1 combines with J gene TRBJ2-2; a possible D gene is TRBD2 (7 bases). The V gene's germline CDR1 is WNHNN and CDR2 SYGVQD (reference sequence). Trimming shortened V by 4 bases and J by 4 bases, and 13 bases separated the two germline ends. The CDR3 runs to 15 residues. CDR3 DNA: TGCGCCAGCAGTGGGGAGGGGACATCCACCGGGGAGCTGTTTTTT. Translation gives CASSGEGTSTGELFF.

Details on this clone: Other DNA sequences of this sample code for an identical CDR3. The chain uses TRBV15 and TRBJ2-5; possible D gene TRBD2, 6 bases. This CDR3 region has 14 residues. V lost 0 bases, J lost 5 bases, and 10 bases lay in between. The germline V gene encodes CDR1 LNHNV and CDR2 YYDKDF (reference sequence). The CDR3 DNA reads as TGTGCCACCAGCAGAGACCGGGGGTCTGAGACCCAGTACTTC. This codes for CATSRDRGSETQYF.

The chain carries TRBV6-1 and TRBJ1-4, with no clear D. With 0 bases removed from V and 0 bases from J, the gap between germline ends came to 14 bases. Germline V gives CDR1 MNHNS, CDR2 SASEGT. This CDR3 is 18 amino acids long. This CDR3 is CASSEALRGSATNEKLFF. The CDR3 coding sequence is TGTGCCAGCAGTGAAGCGCTTCGGGGAAGTGCAACTAATGAAAAACTGTTTTTT.